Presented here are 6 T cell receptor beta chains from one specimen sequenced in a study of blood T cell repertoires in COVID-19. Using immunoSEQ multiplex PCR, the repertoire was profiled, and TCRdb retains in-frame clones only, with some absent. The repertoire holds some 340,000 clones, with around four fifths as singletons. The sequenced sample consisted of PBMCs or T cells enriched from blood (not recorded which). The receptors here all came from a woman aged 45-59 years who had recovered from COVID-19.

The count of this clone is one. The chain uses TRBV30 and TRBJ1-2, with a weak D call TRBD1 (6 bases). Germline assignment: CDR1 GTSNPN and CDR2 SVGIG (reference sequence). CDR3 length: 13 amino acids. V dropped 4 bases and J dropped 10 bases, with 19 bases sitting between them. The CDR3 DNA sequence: TGTGCCTGGATGACCTGGGACACCCGGGACTACACCTTC. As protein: CAWMTWDTRDYTF. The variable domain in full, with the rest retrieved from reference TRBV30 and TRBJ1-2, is SQTIHQWPATLVQPVGSPLSLECTVEGTSNPNLYWYRQAAGRGLQLLFYSVGIGQISSEVPQNLSASRPQDRQFILSSKKLLLSDSGFYLCAWMTWDTRDYTFGSGTRLTVV.

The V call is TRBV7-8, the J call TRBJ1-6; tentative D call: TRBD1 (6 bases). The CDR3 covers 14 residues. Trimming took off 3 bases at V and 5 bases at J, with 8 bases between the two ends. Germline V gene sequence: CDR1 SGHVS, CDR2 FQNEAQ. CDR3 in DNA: TGTGCCAGCAGCTTGGCAGGGGATAATTCACCCCTCCACTTT. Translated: CASSLAGDNSPLHF.

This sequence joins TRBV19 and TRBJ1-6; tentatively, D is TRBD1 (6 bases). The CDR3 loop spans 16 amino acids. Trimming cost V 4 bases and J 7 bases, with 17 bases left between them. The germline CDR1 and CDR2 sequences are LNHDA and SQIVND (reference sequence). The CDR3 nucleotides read TGTGCCAGTAGTACGCAACACAGGGTACGGAATTCACCCCTCCACTTT. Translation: CASSTQHRVRNSPLHF.

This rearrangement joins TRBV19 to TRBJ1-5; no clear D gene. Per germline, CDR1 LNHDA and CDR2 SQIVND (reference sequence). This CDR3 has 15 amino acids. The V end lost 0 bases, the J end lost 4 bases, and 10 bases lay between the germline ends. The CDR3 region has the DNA TGTGCCAGTAGTATAGATCGAGGTATTAATCAGCCCCAGCATTTT. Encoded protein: CASSIDRGINQPQHF.

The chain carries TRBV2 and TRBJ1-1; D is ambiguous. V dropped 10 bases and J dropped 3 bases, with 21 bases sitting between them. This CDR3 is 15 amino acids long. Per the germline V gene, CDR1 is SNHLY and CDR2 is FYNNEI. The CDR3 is CATRRTFSADTEAFF. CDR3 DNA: TGTGCCACCCGTCGTACATTCAGTGCCGACACTGAAGCTTTCTTT.

The CDR3 here is CASSLKRGSYNEQFF. CDR3 DNA sequence: TGTGCCAGCAGCTTAAAACGGGGCTCCTACAATGAGCAGTTCTTC. The gene calls are TRBV7-3 and TRBJ2-1; tentative D call: TRBD2 (5 bases). V lost 1 base, J lost 0 bases, and 7 bases lay in between. The CDR3 covers 15 residues. Germline CDR1 and CDR2: SGHTA and FQGTGA.